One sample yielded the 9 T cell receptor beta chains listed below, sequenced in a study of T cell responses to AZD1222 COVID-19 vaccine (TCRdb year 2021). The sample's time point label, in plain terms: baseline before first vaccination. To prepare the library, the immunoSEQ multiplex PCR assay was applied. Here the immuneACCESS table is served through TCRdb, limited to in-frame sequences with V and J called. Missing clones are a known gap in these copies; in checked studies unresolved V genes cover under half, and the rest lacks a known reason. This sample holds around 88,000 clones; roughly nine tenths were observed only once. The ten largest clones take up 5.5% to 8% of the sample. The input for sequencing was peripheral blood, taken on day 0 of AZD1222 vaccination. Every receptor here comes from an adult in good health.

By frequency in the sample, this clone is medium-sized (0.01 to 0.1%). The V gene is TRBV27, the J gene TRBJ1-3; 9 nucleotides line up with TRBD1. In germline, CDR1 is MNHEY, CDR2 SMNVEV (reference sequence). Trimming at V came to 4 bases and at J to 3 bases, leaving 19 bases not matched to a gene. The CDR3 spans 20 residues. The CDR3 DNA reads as TGTGCCAGCAGTTCTCTCACGCCGGGACAGGGTGTATCTGGTGGAAACACCATATATTTT. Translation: CASSSLTPGQGVSGGNTIYF.

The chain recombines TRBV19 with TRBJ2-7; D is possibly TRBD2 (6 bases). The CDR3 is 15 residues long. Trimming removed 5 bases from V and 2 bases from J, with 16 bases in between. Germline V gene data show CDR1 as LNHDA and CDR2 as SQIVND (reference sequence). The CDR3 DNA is TGTGCCAGTAGTCCGACTTGGCGGGGTACCTACGAGCAGTACTTC. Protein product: CASSPTWRGTYEQYF.

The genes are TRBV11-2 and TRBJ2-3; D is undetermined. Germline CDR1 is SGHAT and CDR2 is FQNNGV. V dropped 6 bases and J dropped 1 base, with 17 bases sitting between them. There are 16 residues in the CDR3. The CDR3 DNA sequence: TGTGCCAGCAGTTCCGGATTGGGGTCACGCACAGATACGCAGTATTTT. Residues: CASSSGLGSRTDTQYF.

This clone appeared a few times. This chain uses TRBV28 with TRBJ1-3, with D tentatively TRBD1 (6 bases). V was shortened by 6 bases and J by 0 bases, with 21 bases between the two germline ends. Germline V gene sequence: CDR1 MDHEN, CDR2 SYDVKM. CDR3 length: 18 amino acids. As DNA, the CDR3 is TGTGCCAGCAGAATATTTGGCCGGGACACTCGCTCTGGAAACACCATATATTTT. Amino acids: CASRIFGRDTRSGNTIYF. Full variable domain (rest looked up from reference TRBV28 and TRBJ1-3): DVKVTQSSRYLVKRTGEKVFLECVQDMDHENMFWYRQDPGLGLRLIYFSYDVKMKEKGDIPEGYSVSREKKERFSLILESASTNQTSMYLCASRIFGRDTRSGNTIYFGEGSWLTVV.

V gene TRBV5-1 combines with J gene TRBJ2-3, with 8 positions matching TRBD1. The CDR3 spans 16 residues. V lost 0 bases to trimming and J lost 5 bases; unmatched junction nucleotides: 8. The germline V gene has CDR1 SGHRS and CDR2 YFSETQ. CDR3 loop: CASSLGAGGILDTQYF. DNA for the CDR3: TGCGCCAGCAGCTTGGGGGCAGGGGGCATATTAGATACGCAGTATTTT.

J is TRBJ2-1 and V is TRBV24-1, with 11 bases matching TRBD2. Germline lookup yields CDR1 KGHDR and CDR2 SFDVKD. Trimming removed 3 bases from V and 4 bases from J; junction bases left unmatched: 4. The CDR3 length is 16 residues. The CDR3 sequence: CATSDRLAGTYNEQFF. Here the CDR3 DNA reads TGTGCCACCAGTGATAGACTAGCGGGAACATACAATGAGCAGTTCTTC.

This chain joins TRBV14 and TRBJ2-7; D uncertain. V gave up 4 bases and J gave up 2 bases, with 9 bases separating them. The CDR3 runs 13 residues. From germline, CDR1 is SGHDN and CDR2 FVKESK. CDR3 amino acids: CASSPRQTYEQYF. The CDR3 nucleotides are TGTGCCAGCAGCCCCCGGCAGACCTACGAGCAGTACTTC.

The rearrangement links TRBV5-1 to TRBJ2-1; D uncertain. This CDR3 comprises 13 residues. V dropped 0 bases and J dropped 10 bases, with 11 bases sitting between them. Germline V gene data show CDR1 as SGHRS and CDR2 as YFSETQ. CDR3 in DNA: TGCGCCAGCAGCTTGGTTTCATCCAACGAGCAGTTCTTC. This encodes CASSLVSSNEQFF.

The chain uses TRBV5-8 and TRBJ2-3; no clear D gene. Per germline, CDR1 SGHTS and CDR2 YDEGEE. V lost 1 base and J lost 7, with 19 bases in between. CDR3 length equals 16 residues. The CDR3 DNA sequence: TGTGCCAGCAGCTTGAGGAGTGTGGGCCGTCTGAATACGCAGTATTTT. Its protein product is CASSLRSVGRLNTQYF.